This T cell receptor (beta chain) came from a study of T cells in Graves' hyperthyroidism and ophthalmopathy. Study-level points and caveats: Most thyroid clonotypes expanded above 0.001 appeared in blood too.

This clonotype was seen ten or more times. Antigen specificity is unknown. Amplified TCR beta CDR3 regions derived from RNA transcripts. HTBI primers were used for first-round RT-PCR of the TCR CDR3. Via MiXCR, TCRdb re-called the multiplex PCR reads, giving one row per CDR3 protein. The profile shows roughly 380,000 distinct CDR3 sequences, 15% to 20% of them singletons. The germline V gene encodes CDR1 MDHEN and CDR2 SYDVKM. This CDR3 region has 15 residues. V shed 6 bases, J shed 4 bases, and the junction held 7 bases outside the gene matches. This clonotype was obtained from a woman between 40 and 50 years old with Graves' ophthalmopathy. The specimen was blood. The rearrangement links TRBV28 to TRBJ2-7; 12 nucleotides match TRBD2. DNA of the CDR3: TGTGCCAGCAGCCCCCGACTAGCGGGAGTGTACGAGCAGTACTTC. Translation: CASSPRLAGVYEQYF. The whole variable domain, filled in from reference TRBV28 and TRBJ2-7, reads DVKVTQSSRYLVKRTGEKVFLECVQDMDHENMFWYRQDPGLGLRLIYFSYDVKMKEKGDIPEGYSVSREKKERFSLILESASTNQTSMYLCASSPRLAGVYEQYFGPGTRLTVT.